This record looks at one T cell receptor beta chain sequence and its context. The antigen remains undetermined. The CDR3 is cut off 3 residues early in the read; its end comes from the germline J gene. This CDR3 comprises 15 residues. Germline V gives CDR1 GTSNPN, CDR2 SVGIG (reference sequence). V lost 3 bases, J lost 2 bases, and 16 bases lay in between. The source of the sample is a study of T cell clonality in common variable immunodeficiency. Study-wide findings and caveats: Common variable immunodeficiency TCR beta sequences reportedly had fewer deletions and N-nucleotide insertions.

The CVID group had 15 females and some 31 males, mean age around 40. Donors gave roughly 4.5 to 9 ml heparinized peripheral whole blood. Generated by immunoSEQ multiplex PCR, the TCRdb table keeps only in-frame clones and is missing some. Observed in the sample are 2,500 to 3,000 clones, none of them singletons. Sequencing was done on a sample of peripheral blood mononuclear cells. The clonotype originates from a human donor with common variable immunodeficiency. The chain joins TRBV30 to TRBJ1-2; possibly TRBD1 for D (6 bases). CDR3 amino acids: CAWSQGSNLNYGYTF. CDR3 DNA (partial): TGTGCCTGGAGCCAGGGGTCCAATCTGAACTATGGC. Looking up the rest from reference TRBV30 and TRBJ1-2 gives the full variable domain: SQTIHQWPATLVQPVGSPLSLECTVEGTSNPNLYWYRQAAGRGLQLLFYSVGIGQISSEVPQNLSASRPQDRQFILSSKKLLLSDSGFYLCAWSQGSNLNYGYTFGSGTRLTVV.